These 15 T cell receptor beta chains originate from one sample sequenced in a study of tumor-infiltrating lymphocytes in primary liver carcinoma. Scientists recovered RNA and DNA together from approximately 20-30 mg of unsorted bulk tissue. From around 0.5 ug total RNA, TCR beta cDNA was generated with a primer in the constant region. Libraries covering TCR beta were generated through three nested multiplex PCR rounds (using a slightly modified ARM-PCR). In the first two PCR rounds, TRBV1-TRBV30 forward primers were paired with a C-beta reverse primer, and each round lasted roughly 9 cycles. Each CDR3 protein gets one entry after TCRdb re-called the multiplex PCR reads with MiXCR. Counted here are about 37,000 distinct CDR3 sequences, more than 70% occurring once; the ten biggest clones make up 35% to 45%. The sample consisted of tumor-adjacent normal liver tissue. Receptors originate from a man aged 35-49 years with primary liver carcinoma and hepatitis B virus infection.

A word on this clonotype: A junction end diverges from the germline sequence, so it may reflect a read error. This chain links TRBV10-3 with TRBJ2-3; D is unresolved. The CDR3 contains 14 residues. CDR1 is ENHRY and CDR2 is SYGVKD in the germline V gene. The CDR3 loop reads CTISVTTYTDAQYF. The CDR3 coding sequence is TGTACCATCAGTGTAACTACCTACACAGATGCGCAGTATTTT.

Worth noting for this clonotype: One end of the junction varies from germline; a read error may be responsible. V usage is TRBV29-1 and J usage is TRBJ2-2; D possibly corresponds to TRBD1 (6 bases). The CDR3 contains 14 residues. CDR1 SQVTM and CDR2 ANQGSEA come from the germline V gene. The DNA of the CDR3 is TGCAGCGTTGATTCAGGGGTGGACACCGGGGAGCTATTTTTT. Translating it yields CSVDSGVDTGELFF.

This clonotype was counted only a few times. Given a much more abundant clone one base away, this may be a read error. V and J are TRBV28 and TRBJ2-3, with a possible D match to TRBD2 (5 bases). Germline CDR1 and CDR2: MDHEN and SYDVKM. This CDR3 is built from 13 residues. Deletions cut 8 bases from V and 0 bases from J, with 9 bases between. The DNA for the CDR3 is TGTGCCAGCGGAGGCCCTAGCACAGATACGCAGTATTTT. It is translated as CASGGPSTDTQYF.

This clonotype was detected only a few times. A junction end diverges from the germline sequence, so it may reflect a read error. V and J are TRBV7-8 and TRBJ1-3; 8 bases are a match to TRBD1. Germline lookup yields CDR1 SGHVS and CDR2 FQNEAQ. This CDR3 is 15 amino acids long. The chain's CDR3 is CACSSGQGSGNTIYF. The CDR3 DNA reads TGTGCCTGCAGCTCTGGACAGGGCTCTGGAAACACTATATATTTT.

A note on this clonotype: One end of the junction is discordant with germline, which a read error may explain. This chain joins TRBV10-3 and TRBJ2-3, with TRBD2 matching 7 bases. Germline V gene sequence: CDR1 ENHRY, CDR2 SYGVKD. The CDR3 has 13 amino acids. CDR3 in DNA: TGTGTCATCGGGGAGGGCTACACAGATACGCAGTATTTT. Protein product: CVIGEGYTDTQYF.

CDR3 sequence (DNA): TGTGCCAAGAACCAAGATTGGACTACCGGCGGTGAGCAGTTCTTC. This gives the protein CAKNQDWTTGGEQFF. The V and J genes are TRBV4-2 and TRBJ2-1; D might be TRBD2 (6 bases). This CDR3 is built from 15 residues. Germline assignment: CDR1 LGHNA and CDR2 YNFKEQ. Trimming left V 10 bases short and J 9 bases short, with 25 bases between.

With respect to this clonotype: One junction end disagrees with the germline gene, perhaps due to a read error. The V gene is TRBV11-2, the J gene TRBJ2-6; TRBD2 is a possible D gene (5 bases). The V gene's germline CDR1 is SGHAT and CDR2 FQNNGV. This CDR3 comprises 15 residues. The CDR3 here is CATQRPRSGANVLVF. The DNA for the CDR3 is TGTGCCACCCAGCGGCCGCGCTCTGGAGCCAACGTCCTGGTTTTC.

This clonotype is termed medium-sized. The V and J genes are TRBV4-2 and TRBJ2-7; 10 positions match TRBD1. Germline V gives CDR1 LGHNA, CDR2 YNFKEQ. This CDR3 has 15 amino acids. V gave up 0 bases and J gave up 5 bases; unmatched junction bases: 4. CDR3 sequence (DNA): TGTGCCAGCAGCCAAGAGACAGGGGGCGTCGACGAGCAGTACTTC. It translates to CASSQETGGVDEQYF.

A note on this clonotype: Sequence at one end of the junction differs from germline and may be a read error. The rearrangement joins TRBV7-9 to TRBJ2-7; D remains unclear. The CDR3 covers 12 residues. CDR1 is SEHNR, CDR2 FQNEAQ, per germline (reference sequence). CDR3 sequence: CVSRQQSYEQYF. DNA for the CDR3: TGCGTCAGCAGACAACAGAGCTACGAGCAGTACTTC. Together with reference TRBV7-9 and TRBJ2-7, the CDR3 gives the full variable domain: DTGVSQNPRHKITKRGQNVTFRCDPISEHNRLYWYRQTLGQGPEFLTYFQNEAQLEKSRLLSDRFSAERPKGSFSTLEIQRTEQGDSAMYLCVSRQQSYEQYFGPGTRLTVT.

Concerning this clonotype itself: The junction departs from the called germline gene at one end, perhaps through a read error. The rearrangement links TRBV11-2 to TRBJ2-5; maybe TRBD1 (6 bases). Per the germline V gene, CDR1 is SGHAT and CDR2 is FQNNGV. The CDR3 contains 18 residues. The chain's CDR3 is CVSSPSSIQGTGRATQYF. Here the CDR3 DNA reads TGTGTCAGCAGCCCTAGCTCAATACAGGGTACTGGGCGGGCGACCCAGTACTTC.

The CDR3 DNA reads TGTGCCAGCAGCCCGACACGGGATTACGAGCAGTACTTC. It yields the protein CASSPTRDYEQYF. The chain carries TRBV4-2 and TRBJ2-7; a possible D gene is TRBD2 (5 bases). The CDR3 runs 13 residues. Germline loops: CDR1 LGHNA, CDR2 YNFKEQ. V lost 4 bases, J lost 4 bases, and 11 bases lay in between.

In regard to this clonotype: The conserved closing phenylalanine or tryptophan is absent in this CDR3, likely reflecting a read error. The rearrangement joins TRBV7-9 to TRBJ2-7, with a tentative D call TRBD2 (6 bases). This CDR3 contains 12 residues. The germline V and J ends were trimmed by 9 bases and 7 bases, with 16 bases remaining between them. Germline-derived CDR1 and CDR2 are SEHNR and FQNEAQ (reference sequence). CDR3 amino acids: CARSLGLAEQYY. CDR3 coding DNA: TGTGCCAGAAGCCTCGGGCTAGCGGAGCAGTACTAT.

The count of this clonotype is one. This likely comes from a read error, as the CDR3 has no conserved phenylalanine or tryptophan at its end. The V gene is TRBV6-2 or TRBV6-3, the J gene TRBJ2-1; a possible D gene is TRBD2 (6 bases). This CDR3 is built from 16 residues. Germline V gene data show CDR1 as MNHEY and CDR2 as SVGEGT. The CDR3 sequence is CASSSIRGGPYYEQFI. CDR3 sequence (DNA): TGTGCCAGCAGCTCCATCCGAGGAGGGCCCTACTATGAGCAGTTCATC.

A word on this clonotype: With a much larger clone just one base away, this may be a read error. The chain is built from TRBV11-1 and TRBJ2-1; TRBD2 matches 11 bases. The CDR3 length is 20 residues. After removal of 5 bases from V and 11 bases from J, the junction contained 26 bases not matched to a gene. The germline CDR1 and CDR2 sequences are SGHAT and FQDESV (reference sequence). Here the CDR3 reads CASSIGETSGASRFGEKQFF. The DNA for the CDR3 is TGTGCCAGCAGCATAGGAGAGACTAGCGGGGCCTCACGGTTCGGCGAAAAGCAGTTCTTC. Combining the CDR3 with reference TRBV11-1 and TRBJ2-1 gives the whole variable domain EAEVAQSPRYKITEKSQAVAFWCDPISGHATLYWYRQILGQGPELLVQFQDESVVDDSQLPKDRFSAERLKGVDSTLKIQPAELGDSAMYLCASSIGETSGASRFGEKQFFGPGTRLTVL.

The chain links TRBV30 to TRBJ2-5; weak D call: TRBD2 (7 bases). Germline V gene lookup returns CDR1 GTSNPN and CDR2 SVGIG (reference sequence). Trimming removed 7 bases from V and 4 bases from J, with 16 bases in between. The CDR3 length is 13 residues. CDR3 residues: CALNRGGVETQYF. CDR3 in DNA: TGTGCCTTAAACAGAGGGGGGGTAGAGACCCAGTACTTC.